What follows are 21 T cell receptor beta chains derived from one specimen sequenced in a study of blood T cell repertoires in COVID-19. Clones were sequenced by immunoSEQ multiplex PCR, and TCRdb holds only the in-frame ones, with some missing. The sample includes 150,000 to 180,000 clones, around 78% seen only once; the top ten take 1.5% to 2%. Sequencing was carried out using peripheral blood. These receptors were collected from an older man with acute or convalescent COVID-19.

V usage is TRBV5-1 and J usage is TRBJ2-3, with D maybe TRBD2 (7 bases). The V and J ends lost 5 bases and 6 bases respectively, with 19 bases between them. From germline, CDR1 is SGHRS and CDR2 YFSETQ. This CDR3 spans 15 amino acids. CDR3 region: CASRIGGGQADTQYF. CDR3 in DNA: TGCGCCAGCAGAATCGGCGGGGGCCAGGCGGATACGCAGTATTTT.

The chain carries TRBV12-3 or TRBV12-4 and TRBJ1-2, with 7 bases matching TRBD1. V shed 7 bases and J 6 bases; nucleotides not matched to a gene: 8. The CDR3 is 13 amino acids. In DNA, the CDR3 is TGTGCCAGCACCACACGACAGGGTGATGGCTACACCTTC. It codes for CASTTRQGDGYTF.

The gene calls are TRBV7-2 and TRBJ2-2; tentatively, D is TRBD2 (7 bases). Germline V lookup: CDR1 SGHTA, CDR2 FQGNSA. V lost 5 bases and J lost 8, with 24 bases in between. The CDR3 extends over 17 amino acids. CDR3 coding DNA: TGTGCCAGCAGCACGTCGTGGGGGGGCCCTATAGGTGGGGAGCTGTTTTTT. This encodes CASSTSWGGPIGGELFF.

This chain connects TRBV11-2 to TRBJ2-1; D is unresolved. Trimming took 3 bases from V and 5 from J, leaving 11 bases between them. Germline V gene sequence: CDR1 SGHAT, CDR2 FQNNGV. This CDR3 is built from 14 residues. As DNA, the CDR3 is TGTGCCAGCAGCTTTTTTTCGGAGAACAATGAGCAGTTCTTC. Amino acids: CASSFFSENNEQFF.

The chain joins TRBV7-9 to TRBJ2-1; D gene unclear. Germline loops: CDR1 SEHNR, CDR2 FQNEAQ (reference sequence). This CDR3 spans 14 amino acids. With 0 bases removed from V and 6 bases from J, the gap between germline ends came to 9 bases. CDR3 in DNA: TGTGCCAGCAGCTTAGCGCTAACAGTCAATGAGCAGTTCTTC. Its translation is CASSLALTVNEQFF. Full variable domain (outside the CDR3, taken from reference TRBV7-9 and TRBJ2-1): DTGVSQNPRHKITKRGQNVTFRCDPISEHNRLYWYRQTLGQGPEFLTYFQNEAQLEKSRLLSDRFSAERPKGSFSTLEIQRTEQGDSAMYLCASSLALTVNEQFFGPGTRLTVL.

This chain joins TRBV14 and TRBJ2-2, with a weak D call TRBD2 (5 bases). The CDR3 contains 13 residues. The germline gives CDR1 SGHDN, CDR2 FVKESK. V lost 4 bases and J 4 bases, leaving 7 bases between the germline ends. The DNA for the CDR3 is TGTGCCAGCAGCCCGGGGAGCACCGGGGAGCTGTTTTTT. It is translated as CASSPGSTGELFF.

The chain recombines TRBV3-1 (or the pseudogene TRBV3-2) with TRBJ1-4; 7 bases line up with TRBD1. This CDR3 contains 15 residues. After removal of 3 bases from V and 5 bases from J, the junction contained 6 bases not matched to a gene. Germline CDR1 reads LGHDT; CDR2 reads YNNKEL (reference sequence). Here the CDR3 DNA reads TGTGCCAGCAGCCAGCCGGGACAGTTGAATGAAAAACTGTTTTTT. Translated: CASSQPGQLNEKLFF.

This rearrangement joins TRBV27 to TRBJ1-2, with D unresolved. Germline V gene sequence: CDR1 MNHEY, CDR2 SMNVEV (reference sequence). Deletions cut 3 bases from V and 5 bases from J, with 13 bases between. The CDR3 is made up of 14 amino acids. The CDR3 sequence is CASSFGLGLYGYTF. In DNA, the CDR3 is TGTGCCAGCAGTTTTGGGCTTGGGCTTTATGGCTACACCTTC.

There are a few counts of this clone. The gene calls are TRBV4-2 and TRBJ1-3, with 10 bases fitting TRBD1. The V segment lost 4 bases and the J segment 0 bases; nucleotides outside the gene matches: 9. This CDR3 has 18 amino acids. The germline V gene has CDR1 LGHNA and CDR2 YNFKEQ. CDR3 coding DNA: TGTGCCAGCAGCCGAGGGGGGACAGGGGTCGGCTCTGGAAACACCATATATTTT. Protein: CASSRGGTGVGSGNTIYF.

V is TRBV7-9 and J is TRBJ1-1, with D uncertain. Germline values: CDR1 SEHNR, CDR2 FQNEAQ (reference sequence). V lost 7 bases to trimming and J lost 0 bases, with 6 bases between them. The CDR3 sequence is 12 residues long. CDR3 in amino acids: CASNEVNTEAFF. DNA of the CDR3: TGTGCCAGCAACGAGGTGAACACTGAAGCTTTCTTT.

This clone was found a few times. V gene TRBV6-5 combines with J gene TRBJ1-1; D gene uncertain. The CDR3 covers 13 residues. V lost 6 bases and J lost 0, with 8 bases in between. Germline CDR1 reads MNHEY; CDR2 reads SVGAGI. The CDR3 bases are TGTGCCAGCAGCAGGAAAGTGAACACTGAAGCTTTCTTT. This gives the protein CASSRKVNTEAFF.

The chain carries TRBV5-1 and TRBJ2-2, with 8 bases fitting TRBD1. This CDR3 comprises 13 residues. V shed 4 bases, J shed 6 bases, and the junction held 2 bases outside the gene matches. CDR1 and CDR2 (germline): SGHRS, YFSETQ. The chain's CDR3 is CASSAGGAGELFF. The CDR3 DNA follows: TGCGCCAGCAGCGCAGGGGGCGCCGGGGAGCTGTTTTTT.

This chain uses TRBV5-1 with TRBJ1-1; D is possibly TRBD1 (6 bases). V was pared by 0 bases and J by 8 bases, with 11 bases between. The CDR3 loop spans 13 amino acids. Germline CDR1 SGHRS, CDR2 YFSETQ. The CDR3 spells CASSLGGRSEAFF. The CDR3 DNA reads TGCGCCAGCAGCTTGGGGGGGCGCAGCGAAGCTTTCTTT.

This clone was found once. This sequence may be a read error, since a much larger clone differs from it by one base. The chain carries TRBV4-3 and TRBJ2-2; 10 bases map to TRBD2. J lost 4 bases, V lost 7 bases, and 18 bases had no gene match. CDR1 is LGHNA and CDR2 is YSLEER in the germline V gene. This CDR3 spans 19 amino acids. The CDR3: CASNRSSGGLLLGTGELFF. The CDR3 DNA reads TGCGCCAGCAACCGATCTAGCGGGGGCCTTCTCCTTGGCACCGGGGAGCTGTTTTTT.

V usage is TRBV6-5 and J usage is TRBJ1-3; 7 nucleotides agree with TRBD1. Germline assignment: CDR1 MNHEY and CDR2 SVGAGI. The CDR3 has 16 residues. V was pared by 3 bases and J by 2 bases, with 7 bases of the junction left unmatched. The CDR3 sequence is CASSYTTGMAGNTIYF. DNA of the CDR3: TGTGCCAGCAGTTATACGACAGGGATGGCTGGAAACACCATATATTTT.

This clone has only a few counts. V is TRBV18 and J is TRBJ1-3; D gene ambiguous. V was clipped by 5 bases and J by 2 bases, with 16 bases between them. Germline CDR1 reads KGHSH; CDR2 reads LQKENI. The CDR3 is 16 amino acids. CDR3 amino acids: CASSMSGGHAGNTIYF. CDR3 sequence (DNA): TGTGCCAGCTCAATGTCGGGAGGGCATGCTGGAAACACCATATATTTT.

The chain employs TRBV10-3 and TRBJ2-7, with 10 positions matching TRBD2. CDR3 length equals 15 residues. Germline trimming cut 7 bases from V and 6 bases from J; bases unmatched to any gene: 12. Germline CDR1 ENHRY, CDR2 SYGVKD. CDR3 residues: CAITVEAGGQGEQYF. The CDR3 bases are TGTGCCATCACAGTCGAAGCGGGGGGGCAGGGCGAGCAGTACTTC.

The chain couples TRBV19 to TRBJ1-4, with 9 bases lining up with TRBD1. Germline assignment: CDR1 LNHDA and CDR2 SQIVND (reference sequence). The V gene end was trimmed by 10 bases and the J gene end by 5 bases; junction bases not matched to a gene: 8. The CDR3 consists of 14 residues. The CDR3 nucleotides are TGTGCCACCCGTCGGGACAGGGTGAATGAAAAACTGTTTTTT. Translated, it gives CATRRDRVNEKLFF.

This clone has just one count. The chain employs TRBV5-8 and TRBJ1-1; D might be TRBD1 (5 bases). Germline CDR1 is SGHTS and CDR2 is YDEGEE. This CDR3 is built from 15 residues. The germline V and J ends were trimmed by 6 bases and 0 bases, with 15 bases remaining between them. CDR3 in amino acids: CASTVGGWMNTEAFF. The CDR3 DNA reads TGTGCCAGCACCGTGGGGGGTTGGATGAACACTGAAGCTTTCTTT.

This clone was seen a handful of times. The chain has TRBV25-1 and TRBJ2-2; 7 nucleotides agree with TRBD1. After removal of 6 bases from V and 0 bases from J, the junction contained 1 base not matched to a gene. From germline, CDR1 is MGHDK and CDR2 SYGVNS. The CDR3 length is 14 residues. CDR3 coding DNA: TGTGCCAGCAGGACAGGGTCGAACACCGGGGAGCTGTTTTTT. As protein: CASRTGSNTGELFF.

The chain employs TRBV2 and TRBJ1-2; TRBD1 is a possible D gene (6 bases). Germline CDR1 is SNHLY and CDR2 is FYNNEI. The CDR3 is 12 amino acids. Trimming pared 11 bases from V and 3 bases from J, leaving 13 bases between. The CDR3 spells CALRAGDYGYTF. Written as DNA, the CDR3 is TGTGCCCTCAGGGCAGGGGACTATGGCTACACCTTC.